Detailed here is one TCR beta chain. Its cognate antigen is unknown. The entry originates in a study of cytomegalovirus exposure and HLA in healthy donors. Findings of the study overall: A later analysis reported that several of the most significant clusters appeared to be linked to common viral pathogens, among them Epstein-Barr virus. Analysis performed later found 16,000 or so TCR beta sequences associated with HLA alleles at 0.05 false discovery rate. The authors judged a highly shared variant cluster likely a sequencing artifact.

This CDR3 region has 14 residues. Trimming pared 5 bases from V and 0 bases from J, leaving 11 bases between. Germline assignment: CDR1 SGHAT and CDR2 FQNNGV. Use of 60 Vbeta and 13 Jbeta primers characterized the PCR. The assay was immunoSEQ multiplex PCR, and TCRdb's table has in-frame clones only and misses some. The table lists some 140,000 clones, almost 80% of them singletons, with roughly 0.87% in the top ten. The sequenced material came from PBMCs. The clonotype comes from a man between 18 and 29 years old in good health and CMV-seronegative. The chain combines TRBV11-2 with TRBJ2-7; maybe TRBD2 (5 bases). The CDR3 loop is CASSLLGSSYEQYF. CDR3 DNA sequence: TGTGCCAGCAGCCTCCTAGGGAGCTCCTACGAGCAGTACTTC.